This T cell receptor beta chain came from a study of Ad26.COV2.S vaccination and SARS-CoV-2 variants. Whole-study context: Ad26.COV2.S, an intramuscular injection, was given once or twice 56 days apart.

Profiled with immunoSEQ multiplex PCR; TCRdb holds only in-frame clones, not every one. The sample contains 380,000 or so clones, around four fifths of which appear only once. Treatment reported: approximately 18 received Ad26.COV2.S at low or high dose, single or two shots; 5 received placebo; per-sample allocation not given. Material that was analyzed had been drawn on day 63 after the first vaccine or placebo injection. Germline values: CDR1 SGHAT, CDR2 FQNNGV. The CDR3 covers 15 residues. Trimming removed 4 bases from V and 0 bases from J, with 13 bases in between. The rearrangement uses TRBV11-2 and TRBJ2-7, with D perhaps assigned TRBD1 or TRBD2 (5 bases each). This sample comprised peripheral blood, obtained in a trial of Ad26.COV2.S vaccine versus placebo. This clonotype originated in a person between 18 and 65 years old who received the Ad26.COV2.S COVID-19 vaccine or a placebo. The CDR3 nucleotides are TGTGCCAGCAGCTCCCTGGCAGGGAGCTCCTACGAGCAGTACTTC. It translates to CASSSLAGSSYEQYF.